This T cell receptor beta chain was identified during a study of CD8 T cells in ankylosing spondylitis. Findings and caveats of the study: Some of the motif variants had earlier been found in reactive arthritis patients' fluid and blood.

The CDR3 consists of 17 residues. Libraries of TCR beta came from quantitative 5'-RACE with molecular barcodes. TCRdb recomputed calls from the 5' RACE reads with MiXCR, one row per CDR3 protein. The sample lists about 160,000 distinct CDR3 sequences, around a tenth occurring once. The table lists this clonotype with many counts. Its target is not known. The junction shows a germline mismatch at one end, possibly a read error. Sequencing was done on a sample of blood, either unsorted or a sorted T cell fraction (not recorded which). The rearrangement uses TRBV12-3 or TRBV12-4 and TRBJ1-5, with TRBD1 as a possible D gene (5 bases). The clonotype was recovered from a female donor with ankylosing spondylitis or in good health (not recorded which). The CDR3 loop reads CASNLETAVYSNKPQHF. DNA for the CDR3: TGTGCCAGCAACCTCGAGACAGCCGTTTATAGCAATAAGCCCCAGCATTTT.